One sample yielded the 24 T cell receptor beta chains listed below, sequenced in a study of post-analysis software for immune sequencing data. Study results and caveats: Controls had lower frequencies than patients of a few TRBV segments, which included TRBV5-6, TRBV5-1 and TRBV20-1.

cDNA libraries for TCR beta contained unique molecular identifiers. TCRdb processed the PCR reads anew with MiXCR; each CDR3 protein has one entry. Of about 570,000 distinct CDR3 sequences detected, less than 40% appear once; the ten largest clones hold less than 6%. No antigen is known for these receptors. Specimen: blood. Source of these receptors: a girl aged 2-17 years with multiple sclerosis.

This clonotype appeared a few times. This chain joins TRBV9 and TRBJ2-3; tentatively, D is TRBD1 (5 bases). Trimming took 1 base from V and 6 from J, leaving 33 bases between them. This CDR3 has 21 residues. Germline V gives CDR1 SGDLS, CDR2 YYNGEE. CDR3 residues: CASSVRGDGAGWSPASDTQYF. Here the CDR3 DNA reads TGTGCCAGCAGCGTACGCGGTGATGGGGCAGGGTGGTCTCCTGCGTCGGATACGCAGTATTTT.

Only a few counts were recorded for this clonotype. This chain links TRBV2 with TRBJ2-7; D assignment may be TRBD1 or TRBD2 (6 bases each). The CDR3 has 12 residues. The V gene lost 10 bases and the J gene lost 4 bases, with 14 bases spanning the gap. Per the germline V gene, CDR1 is SNHLY and CDR2 is FYNNEI. The CDR3 here is CATSQGLYEQYF. As DNA, the CDR3 is TGTGCCACATCACAGGGACTGTACGAGCAGTACTTC.

The chain carries TRBV5-1 and TRBJ1-4; D is undetermined. Looked up from germline, CDR1 is SGHRS and CDR2 is YFSETQ. The CDR3 extends over 15 amino acids. The germline V and J ends were trimmed by 3 bases and 0 bases, with 9 bases remaining between them. The CDR3 spells CASSWGASTNEKLFF. CDR3 DNA sequence: TGCGCCAGCAGCTGGGGAGCTTCAACTAATGAAAAACTGTTTTTT.

This sequence joins TRBV2 and TRBJ1-2; D not certain. CDR1 SNHLY and CDR2 FYNNEI come from the germline V gene. Trimming cost V 2 bases and J 8 bases, with 12 bases left between them. This CDR3 is built from 13 residues. Here the CDR3 reads CASSERRVGGYTF. The CDR3 DNA is TGTGCCAGCAGTGAACGGAGGGTAGGGGGCTACACCTTC.

This clonotype was detected only a few times. V and J are TRBV28 and TRBJ1-6, with TRBD1 matching 7 bases. V dropped 10 bases and J dropped 8; count of bases not matched to a gene: 8. The germline V gene has CDR1 MDHEN and CDR2 SYDVKM. The CDR3 consists of 13 residues. The CDR3 spells CANRQGLDSPLHF. In DNA, the CDR3 is TGTGCCAACAGACAGGGATTAGATTCACCCCTCCACTTT.

The V gene is TRBV6-6, the J gene TRBJ2-1, with a tentative D call TRBD1 (5 bases). The CDR3 totals 14 residues. Germline loops: CDR1 MNHNY, CDR2 SVGAGI (reference sequence). Trimming stripped 8 bases from V and 0 bases from J, with 11 bases between. CDR3 coding DNA: TGTGCCAGCTCAGGGTTTAGCTCCTACAATGAGCAGTTCTTC. Residues: CASSGFSSYNEQFF.

This chain uses TRBV12-3 or TRBV12-4 with TRBJ2-1; possible D gene TRBD2, 6 bases. This CDR3 is built from 15 residues. V dropped 3 bases and J dropped 4 bases, with 13 bases sitting between them. In DNA, the CDR3 is TGTGCCAGCAGTTTGGGGGGTGAGAGGTACAATGAGCAGTTCTTC. Translation: CASSLGGERYNEQFF.

The genes are TRBV7-9 and TRBJ2-1, with D possibly being TRBD2 (6 bases). Trimming stripped 7 bases from V and 14 bases from J, with 18 bases between. Germline V gene lookup returns CDR1 SEHNR and CDR2 FQNEAQ (reference sequence). This CDR3 region has 12 residues. CDR3 nucleotide sequence: TGTGCCAGCAACCGGGACTTGTCTACGGAGTTCTTC. It codes for CASNRDLSTEFF. Filled out from reference TRBV7-9 and TRBJ2-1, the complete variable domain reads DTGVSQNPRHKITKRGQNVTFRCDPISEHNRLYWYRQTLGQGPEFLTYFQNEAQLEKSRLLSDRFSAERPKGSFSTLEIQRTEQGDSAMYLCASNRDLSTEFFGPGTRLTVL.

V is TRBV2 and J is TRBJ1-4; TRBD1 agrees at 7 bases. The CDR3 contains 15 residues. Per the germline V gene, CDR1 is SNHLY and CDR2 is FYNNEI. The V segment lost 4 bases and the J segment 10 bases; nucleotides outside the gene matches: 12. This CDR3 reads CASSGGQLLMRKLFF. The CDR3 DNA reads TGTGCCAGCAGTGGGGGACAGCTGTTAATGAGAAAACTGTTTTTT.

This clonotype appeared a few times. The chain employs TRBV7-9 and TRBJ2-1; TRBD1 or TRBD2 may be the D gene (5 bases each). V gave up 5 bases and J gave up 12 bases, with 20 bases separating them. There are 14 residues in the CDR3. Germline V gene lookup returns CDR1 SEHNR and CDR2 FQNEAQ (reference sequence). CDR3 region: CASSVPGTTSGQFF. The CDR3 bases are TGTGCCAGCAGCGTTCCCGGGACCACTTCAGGGCAGTTCTTC.

The genes are TRBV5-6 and TRBJ2-1; 7 positions match TRBD1. CDR1 and CDR2 (germline): SGHDT, YYEEEE. V dropped 4 bases and J dropped 8; count of bases not matched to a gene: 15. The CDR3 has 16 amino acids. This chain's CDR3 is CASSRRDRIALDEQFF. CDR3 sequence (DNA): TGTGCCAGCAGCCGTAGGGACAGAATTGCTTTGGATGAGCAGTTCTTC.

The table lists this clonotype with a few counts. The rearrangement joins TRBV5-4 to TRBJ1-4; D not resolved. The CDR3 totals 14 residues. CDR1 is SGHNT and CDR2 is YYREEE in the germline V gene (reference sequence). With 8 bases removed from V and 2 bases from J, the gap between germline ends came to 13 bases. CDR3 sequence: CASRDWTTNEKLFF. The CDR3 DNA follows: TGTGCCAGTAGGGATTGGACTACTAATGAAAAACTGTTTTTT.

This clonotype was found a few times. This chain connects TRBV6-1 to TRBJ1-5; weak D call: TRBD1 (6 bases). Germline CDR1 and CDR2: MNHNS and SASEGT. The CDR3 is 13 residues long. V lost 8 bases and J 3 bases, leaving 11 bases between the germline ends. The CDR3 DNA reads TGTGCCAGCGACAGGACTTACAATCAGCCCCAGCATTTT. Protein: CASDRTYNQPQHF.

This clonotype was seen a few times. The chain combines TRBV5-1 with TRBJ2-3; possibly TRBD1 or TRBD2 for D (6 bases each). The CDR3 consists of 15 residues. Trimming removed 7 bases at V and 4 bases at J, with 19 bases between. The germline CDR1 and CDR2 sequences are SGHRS and YFSETQ. Here the CDR3 DNA reads TGCGCCAGCGAGAGTAGTGACGGGGGCTCAGATACGCAGTATTTT. Encoded protein: CASESSDGGSDTQYF.

This clonotype has more than one count but fewer than ten. This rearrangement joins TRBV6-5 to TRBJ1-1, with D unclear. CDR1 is MNHEY, CDR2 SVGAGI, per germline. V shed 0 bases and J shed 4 bases, with 9 bases lying between them. The length of the CDR3 is 14 residues. The CDR3 here is CASSYSATLTEAFF. The DNA for the CDR3 is TGTGCCAGCAGTTACTCGGCGACGCTCACTGAAGCTTTCTTT.

This rearrangement joins TRBV6-6 to TRBJ1-2, with 8 bases that match TRBD1. Germline loops: CDR1 MNHNY, CDR2 SVGAGI (reference sequence). The CDR3 contains 12 residues. Trimming cost V 6 bases and J 7 bases; bases outside gene matches: 4. CDR3 nucleotides: TGTGCCAGCAGCCTGGACAGGGCTGGCTACACCTTC. Translated, it gives CASSLDRAGYTF.

CDR3 residues: CASSLDYRYTEAFF. In DNA form, the CDR3 reads TGTGCCAGCAGCTTAGATTACAGGTACACTGAAGCTTTCTTT. V usage is TRBV11-2 and J usage is TRBJ1-1, with a possible D match to TRBD1 (5 bases). Deletions cut 0 bases from V and 3 bases from J, with 8 bases between. The CDR3 has 14 amino acids. CDR1 and CDR2 from the germline V gene are SGHAT and FQNNGV. Looking up the rest from reference TRBV11-2 and TRBJ1-1 gives the full variable domain: EAGVAQSPRYKIIEKRQSVAFWCNPISGHATLYWYQQILGQGPKLLIQFQNNGVVDDSQLPKDRFSAERLKGVDSTLKIQPAKLEDSAVYLCASSLDYRYTEAFFGQGTRLTVV.

This clonotype turned up a few times. The chain recombines TRBV11-2 with TRBJ2-3; D is perhaps TRBD1 (5 bases). The length of the CDR3 is 16 residues. Germline V gene sequence: CDR1 SGHAT, CDR2 FQNNGV. Trimming cost V 4 bases and J 4 bases, with 18 bases left between them. The DNA of the CDR3 is TGTGCCAGCAGCTCACGACAGAAACAGTTGGCAGATACGCAGTATTTT. Translating it yields CASSSRQKQLADTQYF.

This clonotype was seen only once. J is TRBJ2-7 and V is TRBV7-9; D is possibly TRBD1 (6 bases). The CDR3 is 14 amino acids. CDR1 is SEHNR, CDR2 FQNEAQ, per germline (reference sequence). V lost 6 bases and J 0 bases, leaving 12 bases between the germline ends. The CDR3 sequence is CASSETGISYEQYF. CDR3 in DNA: TGTGCCAGCAGTGAGACAGGTATCTCCTACGAGCAGTACTTC.

V gene TRBV2 combines with J gene TRBJ1-6; weak D call: TRBD1 (6 bases). The CDR3 spans 15 residues. Germline CDR1 is SNHLY and CDR2 is FYNNEI. Trimming pared 3 bases from V and 7 bases from J, leaving 13 bases between. CDR3: CASSDRTASNSPLHF. CDR3 bases: TGTGCCAGCAGTGACCGGACAGCTTCAAATTCACCCCTCCACTTT. Full variable domain (remainder filled in from reference TRBV2 and TRBJ1-6): EPEVTQTPSHQVTQMGQEVILRCVPISNHLYFYWYRQILGQKVEFLVSFYNNEISEKSEIFDDQFSVERPDGSNFTLKIRSTKLEDSAMYFCASSDRTASNSPLHFGNGTRLTVT.

The chain links TRBV5-1 to TRBJ2-3; tentative D call: TRBD1 (6 bases). The CDR3 totals 14 residues. Trimming cost V 1 base and J 4 bases, with 10 bases left between them. Looked up from germline, CDR1 is SGHRS and CDR2 is YFSETQ. The CDR3 is CASSLYRAADTQYF. The CDR3 region has the DNA TGCGCCAGCAGCTTGTACAGGGCGGCAGATACGCAGTATTTT.

The V call is TRBV20-1, the J call TRBJ2-3; TRBD2 aligns across 13 bases. The CDR3 runs 16 residues. CDR1 is DFQATT and CDR2 is SNEGSKA in the germline V gene (reference sequence). The trim removed 4 bases at V and 2 bases at J, leaving 6 bases unmatched. The chain's CDR3 is CSAIPGTSGATDTQYF. CDR3 bases: TGCAGTGCTATACCCGGGACTAGCGGGGCCACAGATACGCAGTATTTT.

The chain employs TRBV20-1 and TRBJ1-5; D not resolved. This CDR3 has 12 residues. The ends were cut back, 3 bases at V and 2 bases at J, with 5 bases in the middle. Germline CDR1 reads DFQATT; CDR2 reads SNEGSKA (reference sequence). The CDR3, as DNA: TGCAGTGCTAGTTCGGGCAATCAGCCCCAGCATTTT. Translating it yields CSASSGNQPQHF.

The CDR3 DNA follows: TGCGCCAGCAGCTCCGATAGCGGGGGGGCCGGAGAGACCCAGTACTTC. It is translated as CASSSDSGGAGETQYF. The rearrangement joins TRBV5-1 to TRBJ2-5, with 11 bases matching TRBD2. CDR1 SGHRS and CDR2 YFSETQ come from the germline V gene. V was pared by 3 bases and J by 4 bases, with 8 bases of the junction left unmatched. The CDR3 is made up of 16 amino acids. The full variable domain, in which reference TRBV5-1 and TRBJ2-5 provide the parts outside the CDR3, is KAGVTQTPRYLIKTRGQQVTLSCSPISGHRSVSWYQQTPGQGLQFLFEYFSETQRNKGNFPGRFSGRQFSNSRSEMNVSTLELGDSALYLCASSSDSGGAGETQYFGPGTRLLVL.